Each of the 24 T cell receptor beta chains below was sequenced from the same sample in a study of T cells expressing NK-cell markers (dated by TCRdb to the early 2020s). The method behind the library was 5' RACE. For sequencing, an Illumina HiSeq 2000 was employed. TCRdb reprocessed the reads, reporting each CDR3 protein sequence once and no DNA. The sample's own table lists approximately 150,000 distinct CDR3 sequences. The ten top clones hold about 18% of the sample. Sequencing was carried out using blood T cells: a sorted CD56 or NKG2C T cell subset, CD4+ or CD8+ T cells, or bulk PBMC T cells (not recorded which). Receptor source: a woman aged 18 to 75 in good health.

The J gene is TRBJ2-7, the V gene TRBV12-3 or TRBV12-4; no DNA is available, so the TRBD2 call from TCRdb remains unchecked. This CDR3 is built from 15 residues. The CDR3 sequence: CASSFTSGSNYEQYF.

The chain carries TRBV9 and TRBJ2-5; with no DNA, the TCRdb D assignment of TRBD1 cannot be verified. The CDR3 is 15 residues long. CDR1 is SGDLS and CDR2 is YYNGEE in the germline V gene. CDR3 sequence: CASSDRDRGWETQYF.

This chain joins TRBV27 and TRBJ2-1; without DNA, the TCRdb call of TRBD1 cannot be checked. This CDR3 has 12 residues. CDR1 and CDR2 from the germline V gene are MNHEY and SMNVEV (reference sequence). This CDR3 is CASSLAPNEQFF.

The chain employs TRBV11-2 and TRBJ2-3; TCRdb names TRBD2, which stays unverified in the absence of DNA. The CDR3 consists of 17 residues. Per germline, CDR1 SGHAT and CDR2 FQNNGV. CDR3 sequence: CASSYLGLAGATDTQYF.

This chain joins TRBV14 and TRBJ2-2. The CDR3 has 13 residues. Germline V gene lookup returns CDR1 SGHDN and CDR2 FVKESK. This CDR3 is CASGKTQPGELFF. Full variable domain (missing parts from reference TRBV14 and TRBJ2-2): EAGVTQFPSHSVIEKGQTVTLRCDPISGHDNLYWYRRVMGKEIKFLLHFVKESKQDESGMPNNRFLAERTGGTYSTLKVQPAELEDSGVYFCASGKTQPGELFFGEGSRLTVL.

The chain links TRBV18 to TRBJ1-2. The CDR3 spans 15 residues. CDR1 is KGHSH and CDR2 is LQKENI in the germline V gene. This CDR3 reads CASSRSHPPFYGYTF.

The chain is built from TRBV12-3 or TRBV12-4 and TRBJ2-5; without DNA, the TCRdb call of TRBD1 cannot be checked. The CDR3 consists of 14 residues. The CDR3 here is CASSLAGGGKTQYF.

The chain joins TRBV28 to TRBJ2-7; the TCRdb call, TRBD1, lacks DNA for checking. Germline CDR1 is MDHEN and CDR2 is SYDVKM. The CDR3 runs 15 residues. CDR3 region: CASSPGTGFGDEQYF.

The CDR3 loop is CAISHSTRQGADEQYF. The chain recombines TRBV10-3 with TRBJ2-7; checking the TCRdb D call of TRBD1 is not possible without DNA. The CDR3 loop spans 16 amino acids. In germline, CDR1 is ENHRY, CDR2 SYGVKD.

J is TRBJ2-7 and V is TRBV5-1; TCRdb's assignment of TRBD1 cannot be checked, as there is no DNA. The CDR3 runs to 13 residues. Germline CDR1 reads SGHRS; CDR2 reads YFSETQ. Here the CDR3 reads CASSTQGSYEQYF. Full variable domain (outside the CDR3, taken from reference TRBV5-1 and TRBJ2-7): KAGVTQTPRYLIKTRGQQVTLSCSPISGHRSVSWYQQTPGQGLQFLFEYFSETQRNKGNFPGRFSGRQFSNSRSEMNVSTLELGDSALYLCASSTQGSYEQYFGPGTRLTVT.

This rearrangement joins TRBV5-1 to TRBJ1-4; TCRdb proposes TRBD1, but this gene call is untestable without DNA. The CDR3 has 14 amino acids. Germline V lookup: CDR1 SGHRS, CDR2 YFSETQ. CDR3 amino acids: CASSLSAGVEKLFF.

The J gene is TRBJ1-5, the V gene TRBV10-3; TCRdb picks TRBD1, but there is no DNA to check that call. This CDR3 comprises 14 residues. The germline V gene encodes CDR1 ENHRY and CDR2 SYGVKD. CDR3 loop: CAISEVGANQPQHF.

The V gene is TRBV4-1, the J gene TRBJ2-1. Germline CDR1 is MGHRA and CDR2 is YSYEKL. The CDR3 runs 12 residues. The CDR3 loop reads CASSQLWSEQFF.

The chain couples TRBV20-1 to TRBJ1-2. Germline lookup yields CDR1 DFQATT and CDR2 SNEGSKA (reference sequence). There are 15 residues in the CDR3. The CDR3 spells CSARENRASPDGYTF.

V and J are TRBV24-1 and TRBJ2-3. CDR1 and CDR2 from the germline V gene are KGHDR and SFDVKD. The CDR3 is made up of 13 amino acids. CDR3 sequence: CATSDLLTDTQYF.

The rearrangement joins TRBV14 to TRBJ1-3. The CDR3 runs 14 residues. From germline, CDR1 is SGHDN and CDR2 FVKESK. The CDR3 protein is CASSQTRNPKTIYF.

The V gene is TRBV12-3 or TRBV12-4, the J gene TRBJ2-7. The CDR3 runs 14 residues. This CDR3 is CASSLDESSYEQYF.

The CDR3 protein is CASSILPSGTQYF. This chain uses TRBV19 with TRBJ2-5; TCRdb designates TRBD2, a call that cannot be tested without DNA. Per germline, CDR1 LNHDA and CDR2 SQIVND (reference sequence). The CDR3 has 13 residues.

The V call is TRBV7-2, the J call TRBJ2-7; TCRdb outputs TRBD1, but without DNA this stays unchecked. This CDR3 has 15 amino acids. Germline lookup yields CDR1 SGHTA and CDR2 FQGNSA. Here the CDR3 reads CASSSSGGRSYEQYF. The whole variable domain, filled in from reference TRBV7-2 and TRBJ2-7, reads GAGVSQSPSNKVTEKGKDVELRCDPISGHTALYWYRQSLGQGLEFLIYFQGNSAPDKSGLPSDRFSAERTGGSVSTLTIQRTQQEDSAVYLCASSSSGGRSYEQYFGPGTRLTVT.

The genes are TRBV7-8 and TRBJ2-1; TCRdb lists TRBD1, though no DNA is available to test this call. Germline V gives CDR1 SGHVS, CDR2 FQNEAQ. This CDR3 has 18 residues. The CDR3 reads CASSLRGLRDSSYNEQFF.

The genes are TRBV20-1 and TRBJ2-1; with no DNA, the TCRdb D assignment of TRBD2 cannot be verified. The CDR3 is 16 amino acids. Germline V gene lookup returns CDR1 DFQATT and CDR2 SNEGSKA (reference sequence). The CDR3 sequence: CSASGIAGGPYNEQFF.

The chain uses TRBV6-1 and TRBJ2-7; the TCRdb D gene call, TRBD1, has no DNA to confirm it. The V gene's germline CDR1 is MNHNS and CDR2 SASEGT. This CDR3 contains 13 residues. The CDR3 sequence is CASLGQGRYEQYF.

V and J are TRBV5-1 and TRBJ1-2. The CDR3 runs 14 residues. The germline gives CDR1 SGHRS, CDR2 YFSETQ. The CDR3 reads CASSLVQLEDGYTF.

This chain links TRBV5-5 with TRBJ2-4; TCRdb's D call of TRBD1 is untestable without DNA. Germline CDR1 and CDR2: SGHKS and YYEKEE (reference sequence). The CDR3 length is 12 residues. CDR3 in amino acids: CASSSTGQRGYF.